Listed below are T cell receptor beta chains from one sample, sequenced in a study of CD8+CD57+ T cells in acquired aplastic anemia. Each CDR3 protein is one row after TCRdb ran MiXCR on the reads. Among 300,000 or so distinct CDR3 sequences, around three fifths were seen once, and the ten largest hold around 1.3%. The source material was sorted CD4+, CD8+, or CD8+CD57+ T cells (not recorded which) from PBMCs. Source of these receptors: a human donor with aplastic anemia. Each CDR3 is given with its conserved first and last residue. Each record gives: J gene, V gene, clone size, D gene, CDR3 DNA, CDR3 protein. D genes are given only for firm matches. Where a row states a size, it is once, few, many or the class of an expanded clone; other rows omit it.

j_call: TRBJ1-1; v_call: TRBV7-3; clone_size: few; d_call: -; cdr3_nt: TGTGCCAGCAGCCCGACAGGCCTAAACACTGAAGCTTTCTTT; cdr3_aa: CASSPTGLNTEAFF
j_call: TRBJ1-2; v_call: TRBV5-1; clone_size: -; d_call: -; cdr3_nt: TGCGCCAGCAATGCAGGGGTCCACCGGGTAGAGGGCTACACCTTC; cdr3_aa: CASNAGVHRVEGYTF
j_call: TRBJ2-1; v_call: TRBV20-1; clone_size: -; d_call: -; cdr3_nt: TGCAGTGCTAACTACCGCTCCTACAATGAGCAGTTCTTC; cdr3_aa: CSANYRSYNEQFF
j_call: TRBJ1-6; v_call: TRBV5-8; clone_size: few; d_call: -; cdr3_nt: TGTGCCAGCAGCTTGGTGGGCGGTGGGAATTCACCCCTCCACTTT; cdr3_aa: CASSLVGGGNSPLHF
j_call: TRBJ2-7; v_call: TRBV7-9; clone_size: few; d_call: -; cdr3_nt: TGTGCCAGCAGCTTAGGCCAGGCCGGTCACTACGAGCAGTACTTC; cdr3_aa: CASSLGQAGHYEQYF
j_call: TRBJ2-7; v_call: TRBV7-9; clone_size: -; d_call: -; cdr3_nt: TGTGCCAGCAGCTTAGAGGGGGGGCTCGAGCAGTACTTC; cdr3_aa: CASSLEGGLEQYF
j_call: TRBJ1-6; v_call: TRBV10-2; clone_size: -; d_call: -; cdr3_nt: TGCGCCAGCGCTGAGGTGAGCGTCGGTCACTCACCCCTCCACTTT; cdr3_aa: CASAEVSVGHSPLHF
j_call: TRBJ2-3; v_call: TRBV20-1; clone_size: -; d_call: -; cdr3_nt: TGCAGTGCTATCCCTTTGGGGGGTTCAACGGTGGATACGCAGTATTTT; cdr3_aa: CSAIPLGGSTVDTQYF
j_call: TRBJ2-2; v_call: TRBV7-2; clone_size: -; d_call: -; cdr3_nt: TGTGCCAGCAGCTTAGCGTCAGGACGGACCGGGGAGCTGTTTTTT; cdr3_aa: CASSLASGRTGELFF
j_call: TRBJ2-7; v_call: TRBV7-8; clone_size: few; d_call: TRBD1; cdr3_nt: TGTGCCAGCAGCCACGGACAGGCTGCCTACGAGCAGTACTTC; cdr3_aa: CASSHGQAAYEQYF
j_call: TRBJ1-2; v_call: TRBV10-3; clone_size: -; d_call: -; cdr3_nt: TGTGCCACCAGTGAGGCTAGGGATGGCTACACCTTC; cdr3_aa: CATSEARDGYTF
j_call: TRBJ1-3; v_call: TRBV9; clone_size: many; d_call: TRBD1; cdr3_nt: TGTGCCAGCAGCGTAGGAAGCCCGGGACAGGGCTTTCTCTCTGGAAACACCATATATTTT; cdr3_aa: CASSVGSPGQGFLSGNTIYF